These 2 T cell receptor beta chains originate from one sample sequenced in a study of blood T cells in healthy people across ages. Alongside a J-beta primer mix, a sample-barcoded 5' primer served in a second PCR lasting about 7 to 12 cycles. TCRdb reanalysed the 5' RACE reads using MiXCR and keeps one entry per CDR3 protein. The table has over 1,500,000 distinct CDR3 sequences, 39% seen once. The sequenced sample consisted of blood. The receptors come from a human donor in good health.

This clonotype was seen a single time. The rearrangement links TRBV4-3 to TRBJ1-1, with 7 bases that match TRBD1. The length of the CDR3 is 16 residues. V was pared by 2 bases and J by 0 bases, with 6 bases of the junction left unmatched. CDR1 is LGHNA and CDR2 is YSLEER in the germline V gene. The CDR3 DNA is TGCGCCAGCAGCCAAACCCGGGACAGACTGAACACTGAAGCTTTCTTT. Translating gives CASSQTRDRLNTEAFF.

This clonotype was recorded once. V and J are TRBV4-3 and TRBJ1-5; no reliable D call. Trimming removed 0 bases from V and 2 bases from J, with 5 bases in between. Looked up from germline, CDR1 is LGHNA and CDR2 is YSLEER. The CDR3 consists of 14 residues. CDR3 in DNA: TGCGCCAGCAGCCAAGATTGGCGCAATCAGCCCCAGCATTTT. It encodes CASSQDWRNQPQHF.